One sample yielded the 27 T cell receptor beta chains listed below, sequenced in a study of prognosis after radiotherapy for stage I lung cancer. Starting from genomic DNA, TCR beta CDR3 was amplified through two-round multiplex PCR. The authors ran first-round PCR with primers specific to each TRBV and TRBJ gene. MiXCR, run by TCRdb on the multiplex PCR reads, gives a single entry per CDR3 protein. The top ten hold about an eighth of the sample, which has roughly 29,000 distinct CDR3 sequences, around 32% seen once. The input for sequencing was PBMCs, taken before or after stereotactic body radiation therapy (not recorded which). These receptors were obtained from a donor of 50 years or more with non-small cell lung cancer.

This clonotype was observed many times. For the CDR3, the DNA is TGTGCCAGCAGCTCAAACCCAAGTTCTGGAAACACCATATATTTT. Translated, it gives CASSSNPSSGNTIYF. The gene calls are TRBV7-9 and TRBJ1-3; no firm D call. This CDR3 region has 15 residues. V was pared by 4 bases and J by 1 base, with 11 bases between. The V gene's germline CDR1 is SEHNR and CDR2 FQNEAQ (reference sequence).

This clonotype occurred many times. This chain joins TRBV12-3 or TRBV12-4 and TRBJ2-5; D is perhaps TRBD1 (6 bases). This CDR3 region has 14 residues. Between the trimmed V and J ends, which lost 4 bases and 2 bases, there was a span of 11 bases. In nucleotides, the CDR3 is TGTGCCAGCAGTTCGACCGACAGGCAAGAGACCCAGTACTTC. Translating gives CASSSTDRQETQYF.

This clonotype was recorded at least ten times. The V and J genes are TRBV28 and TRBJ1-5, with D perhaps TRBD1 (6 bases). This CDR3 is built from 15 residues. Germline CDR1 MDHEN, CDR2 SYDVKM. Trimming pared 5 bases from V and 6 bases from J, leaving 17 bases between. The CDR3 coding sequence is TGTGCCAGCAGTGGCGCGCGGGGGCTAAGTCAGCCCCAGCATTTT. Residues: CASSGARGLSQPQHF.

The DNA for the CDR3 is TGTGCCAGTAGTGCGGGGGACAGCCAAGAGACCCAGTACTTC. Amino acids: CASSAGDSQETQYF. The chain joins TRBV19 to TRBJ2-5, with D possibly being TRBD1 or TRBD2 (7 bases each). The V gene's germline CDR1 is LNHDA and CDR2 SQIVND (reference sequence). V lost 5 bases and J 1 base, leaving 11 bases between the germline ends. CDR3 size: 14 residues.

This clonotype was picked up a small number of times. This clone may be a read error of a much larger clone one base away. The chain joins TRBV7-6 to TRBJ2-7; maybe TRBD2 (5 bases). The germline V gene has CDR1 SGHVS and CDR2 FNYEAQ. Trimming shortened V by 3 bases and J by 5 bases, and 11 bases separated the two germline ends. This CDR3 is 13 amino acids long. The CDR3, as DNA: TGTGCCAGCAGCTTCGGGGATACCCACGAGCAGTACTTC. Translating it yields CASSFGDTHEQYF. The variable domain in full, with the rest retrieved from reference TRBV7-6 and TRBJ2-7, is GAGVSQSPRYKVTKRGQDVALRCDPISGHVSLYWYRQALGQGPEFLTYFNYEAQQDKSGLPNDRFSAERPEGSISTLTIQRTEQRDSAMYRCASSFGDTHEQYFGPGTRLTVT.

This clonotype was seen repeatedly, ten times or more. This chain joins TRBV28 and TRBJ2-7; D unclear. The germline V gene has CDR1 MDHEN and CDR2 SYDVKM. The V and J ends lost 1 base and 0 bases respectively, with 1 base between them. The CDR3 is 12 residues long. The CDR3 protein is CASSLSSYEQYF. The CDR3 DNA is TGTGCCAGCAGTTTATCCTCCTACGAGCAGTACTTC.

This clonotype has a count of ten or more. The rearrangement uses TRBV6-1 and TRBJ1-2; 7 nucleotides agree with TRBD1. The CDR3 loop spans 14 amino acids. V was pared by 7 bases and J by 7 bases, with 12 bases of the junction left unmatched. Germline-derived CDR1 and CDR2 are MNHNS and SASEGT. The CDR3 spells CASTRQGLESGYTF. In DNA form, the CDR3 reads TGTGCCAGCACCCGACAGGGACTGGAGAGTGGCTACACCTTC.

The chain is built from TRBV6-5 and TRBJ2-7; 7 nucleotides line up with TRBD1. The germline V gene has CDR1 MNHEY and CDR2 SVGAGI. This CDR3 region has 14 residues. With 4 bases clipped from V and 6 bases from J, the junction kept 9 bases outside the gene matches. CDR3 in amino acids: CASSFAATGPEQYF. The CDR3 nucleotides read TGTGCCAGCAGTTTTGCTGCGACAGGGCCCGAGCAGTACTTC.

In this sample, this clonotype turned up many times. The chain couples TRBV9 to TRBJ2-2; 9 bases line up with TRBD2. Germline V gene sequence: CDR1 SGDLS, CDR2 YYNGEE. The CDR3 loop spans 16 amino acids. V lost 0 bases, J lost 3 bases, and 3 bases stayed unmatched. DNA of the CDR3: TGTGCCAGCAGCGTAGCAGCGGGGGGCGACACCGGGGAGCTGTTTTTT. Translating it yields CASSVAAGGDTGELFF.

As to this clonotype: The junction departs from the called germline gene at one end, perhaps through a read error. The chain uses TRBV2 and TRBJ2-3; D not certain. CDR1 and CDR2 from the germline V gene are SNHLY and FYNNEI. The CDR3 spans 10 residues. The CDR3 nucleotides are TGTTCCAGCGAGTTGGATACGCAGTATTTT. Its translation: CSSELDTQYF.

This clonotype was seen ten or more times. V gene TRBV6-1 combines with J gene TRBJ2-1, with 7 bases identical to TRBD1. Germline V CDR1 and CDR2: MNHNS, SASEGT. V trimming: 6 bases; J trimming: 8 bases; junction bases outside the gene matches: 10. The CDR3 contains 14 residues. The chain's CDR3 is CASSPYRGMYEQFF. Written as DNA, the CDR3 is TGTGCCAGCAGCCCATACAGGGGTATGTATGAGCAGTTCTTC.

A remark on this clonotype: This may be a read error, as it is one base from a much larger clone. CDR3 bases: TGTGCCAGCAGCTTGCGTCATAGCGGGGGACGGGTCTTC. This gives the protein CASSLRHSGGRVF. The chain has TRBV5-4 and TRBJ2-7, with TRBD2 matching 9 bases. The germline CDR1 and CDR2 sequences are SGHNT and YYREEE (reference sequence). The CDR3 length is 13 residues.

This clonotype occurred many times. V and J are TRBV7-2 and TRBJ2-1; the match to TRBD2 covers 9 bases. V lost 4 bases, J lost 9 bases, and 10 bases stayed unmatched. The V gene's germline CDR1 is SGHTA and CDR2 FQGNSA. The CDR3 consists of 15 residues. CDR3 residues: CASSYSSGAAGEQFF. CDR3 coding DNA: TGTGCCAGCAGCTATTCTAGCGGGGCCGCAGGTGAGCAGTTCTTC.

This clonotype was observed at least ten times. This chain uses TRBV20-1 with TRBJ1-2; D uncertain. Trimming took off 0 bases at V and 8 bases at J, with 10 bases between the two ends. The CDR3 has 12 amino acids. Germline assignment: CDR1 DFQATT and CDR2 SNEGSKA (reference sequence). This CDR3 is CSAREGGGGYTF. The CDR3 DNA reads as TGCAGTGCTAGAGAAGGTGGAGGGGGCTACACCTTC.

Comment on this clonotype: A much larger clone is a single base away; this may be a read error. The chain combines TRBV20-1 with TRBJ2-5; D tentatively fits TRBD1 or TRBD2 (5 bases each). Trimming took off 4 bases at V and 4 bases at J, with 10 bases between the two ends. The CDR3 sequence is 12 residues long. Germline V gene data show CDR1 as DFQATT and CDR2 as SNEGSKA (reference sequence). As DNA, the CDR3 is TGCAGTGCTATGGGGACGGGAGAGACCCAGTACTTC. The encoded protein is CSAMGTGETQYF.

As concerns this clonotype: A far larger clone lies a single base away; this is likely a read error. This chain links TRBV7-8 with TRBJ2-7; TRBD1 agrees at 9 bases. This CDR3 contains 16 residues. V trimming: 4 bases; J trimming: 4 bases; junction bases outside the gene matches: 11. Germline loops: CDR1 SGHVS, CDR2 FQNEAQ. The CDR3 sequence: CASSSPTGGNCYEQYF. CDR3 DNA: TGTGCCAGCAGCTCTCCAACAGGGGGCAACTGTTACGAGCAGTACTTC.

A word on this clonotype: A much larger clonotype is one base distant, so this may be a read error. V is TRBV9 and J is TRBJ1-1, with D tentatively TRBD1 (6 bases). The CDR3 sequence is 15 residues long. Germline loops: CDR1 SGDLS, CDR2 YYNGEE. The V and J ends lost 3 bases and 4 bases respectively, with 16 bases between them. The CDR3 sequence: CASSASERGRTEAFF. CDR3 in DNA: TGTGCCAGCAGCGCCTCCGAACGGGGGCGCACTGAAGCTTTCTTT.

This chain uses TRBV9 with TRBJ1-5; D is possibly TRBD1 (6 bases). This CDR3 spans 15 amino acids. The germline V gene encodes CDR1 SGDLS and CDR2 YYNGEE. Trimming removed 5 bases at V and 2 bases at J, with 14 bases between. The CDR3 protein is CASRIGGSGNQPQHF. In nucleotides, the CDR3 is TGTGCCAGCAGAATAGGGGGGAGTGGCAATCAGCCCCAGCATTTT.

At least ten counts were recorded for this clonotype. V usage is TRBV2 and J usage is TRBJ2-1, with 11 bases lining up with TRBD1. The J segment lost 6 bases and the V segment lost 6 bases, leaving 7 bases of the junction unmatched. CDR3 length equals 15 residues. Germline CDR1 SNHLY, CDR2 FYNNEI. CDR3 sequence (DNA): TGTGCCAGCAGGGTTGGGACAGGGGGACTCAATGAGCAGTTCTTC. Translation gives CASRVGTGGLNEQFF.

This chain links TRBV2 with TRBJ2-2, with 8 bases aligning to TRBD2. Germline CDR1 reads SNHLY; CDR2 reads FYNNEI. The CDR3 spans 18 residues. Unmatched junction bases numbered 21, after V lost 4 bases and J lost 11 bases. This CDR3 reads CASSATSVGAGLGGELFF. The CDR3 nucleotides read TGTGCCAGCAGTGCGACTAGCGTGGGGGCCGGTTTAGGCGGTGAGCTGTTTTTT.

This clonotype was seen at least ten times. The chain joins TRBV18 to TRBJ2-7, with TRBD1 matching over 7 bases. This CDR3 contains 15 residues. With V trimmed by 3 bases and J by 2 bases, 7 bases remained unmatched. Germline V gene sequence: CDR1 KGHSH, CDR2 LQKENI. The CDR3 here is CASSPLGQPTYEQYF. The CDR3 region has the DNA TGTGCCAGCTCACCGTTGGGACAGCCAACCTACGAGCAGTACTTC.

In this sample, this clonotype turned up many times. The V gene is TRBV30, the J gene TRBJ1-1, with D perhaps matching TRBD1 (5 bases). Germline V gene data show CDR1 as GTSNPN and CDR2 as SVGIG (reference sequence). This CDR3 has 12 amino acids. V was pared by 8 bases and J by 1 base, with 11 bases between. In nucleotides, the CDR3 is TGTGCCGGCGGACAACAGAACACTGAAGCTTTCTTT. This translates into CAGGQQNTEAFF.

Details on this clonotype: The junction shows a germline mismatch at one end, possibly a read error. The chain links TRBV20-1 to TRBJ1-1; 11 bases map to TRBD1. CDR1 and CDR2 (germline): DFQATT, SNEGSKA (reference sequence). The CDR3 consists of 17 residues. The CDR3 sequence: CSATLRDRGFRNTVAFF. In nucleotides, the CDR3 is TGCAGTGCCACCCTCCGGGACAGGGGGTTTAGGAACACTGTAGCTTTCTTT.

This clonotype is termed medium-sized. J is TRBJ1-5 and V is TRBV27; D not certain. This CDR3 is 15 amino acids long. Per germline, CDR1 MNHEY and CDR2 SMNVEV (reference sequence). V was clipped by 7 bases and J by 0 bases, with 13 bases between them. This CDR3 reads CASKRSDYSNQPQHF. In nucleotides, the CDR3 is TGTGCCAGCAAAAGGTCGGATTATAGCAATCAGCCCCAGCATTTT.

This clonotype was seen at least ten times. The J gene is TRBJ2-7, the V gene TRBV28; perhaps TRBD1 as D (5 bases). Deletions cut 3 bases from V and 0 bases from J, with 9 bases between. Germline CDR1 is MDHEN and CDR2 is SYDVKM. This CDR3 has 14 residues. As DNA, the CDR3 is TGTGCCAGCAGTTTTACAGGCGGCTCCTACGAGCAGTACTTC. Encoded protein: CASSFTGGSYEQYF.

At least ten counts were recorded for this clonotype. The CDR3 DNA reads TGTGCCAGCAGTCCCTGGGGACAGGATTCAGATACGCAGTATTTT. Protein sequence: CASSPWGQDSDTQYF. The chain is built from TRBV28 and TRBJ2-3; 8 nucleotides match TRBD1. The CDR3 runs 15 residues. J gave up 4 bases and V 5 bases, and 8 bases lay outside the gene matches. CDR1 is MDHEN and CDR2 is SYDVKM in the germline V gene.

To note about this clonotype: A read error may be the cause here, since a much bigger clone is one base away. The CDR3 coding sequence is TGTGCCAGCTCACCATCTAGGGCAGGGTACGAGCAGTACTTC. Translated: CASSPSRAGYEQYF. The chain combines TRBV18 with TRBJ2-7; D is perhaps TRBD1 (5 bases). V lost 2 bases to trimming and J lost 4 bases, with 12 bases between them. Germline V CDR1 and CDR2: KGHSH, LQKENI. The CDR3 has 14 residues. The whole variable domain, remainder taken from reference TRBV18 and TRBJ2-7, is NAGVMQNPRHLVRRRGQEARLRCSPMKGHSHVYWYRQLPEEGLKFMVYLQKENIIDESGMPKERFSAEFPKEGPSILRIQQVVRGDSAAYFCASSPSRAGYEQYFGPGTRLTVT.